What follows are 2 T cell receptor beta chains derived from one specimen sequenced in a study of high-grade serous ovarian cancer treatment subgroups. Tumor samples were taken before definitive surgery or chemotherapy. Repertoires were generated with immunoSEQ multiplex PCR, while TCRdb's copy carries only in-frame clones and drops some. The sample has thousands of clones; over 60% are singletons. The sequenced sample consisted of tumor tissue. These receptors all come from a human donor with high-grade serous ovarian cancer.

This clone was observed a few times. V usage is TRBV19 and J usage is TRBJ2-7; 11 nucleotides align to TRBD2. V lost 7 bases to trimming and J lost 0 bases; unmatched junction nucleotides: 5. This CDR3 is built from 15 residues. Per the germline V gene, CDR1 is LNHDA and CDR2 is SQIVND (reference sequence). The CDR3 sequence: CASTDLAGGSYEQYF. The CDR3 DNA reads TGTGCCAGTACCGACCTAGCGGGAGGCTCCTACGAGCAGTACTTC.

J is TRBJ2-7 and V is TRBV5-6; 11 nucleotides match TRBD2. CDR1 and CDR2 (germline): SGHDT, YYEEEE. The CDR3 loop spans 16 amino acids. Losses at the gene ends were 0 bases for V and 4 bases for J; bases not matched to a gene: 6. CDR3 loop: CASSLARLAGRYEQYF. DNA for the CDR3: TGTGCCAGCAGCTTGGCCCGACTAGCGGGAAGGTACGAGCAGTACTTC.